Each of the 8 T cell receptor beta chains below was sequenced from the same sample in a study of T-cell memory formation after mild COVID-19. TCRdb redid the calling of the 5' RACE reads with MiXCR, one entry per CDR3 protein. This table holds some 150,000 distinct CDR3 sequences, over 15% found once. The material sequenced was PBMCs or a T cell subset sorted from them (not recorded which). The receptors come from an adult woman who had mild COVID-19 (a few samples of this study predate the infection). Cell type and time point are not known.

This chain connects TRBV11-3 to TRBJ1-1; unclear D gene. The ends were cut back, 5 bases at V and 4 bases at J, with 14 bases in the middle. CDR3 length: 14 residues. Germline V gene sequence: CDR1 SGHNT, CDR2 YENEEA. The CDR3 is CASSRPGVGTEAFF. In DNA form, the CDR3 reads TGTGCCAGCAGCCGGCCCGGTGTGGGCACTGAAGCTTTCTTT.

The chain recombines TRBV7-2 with TRBJ1-1; D unclear. CDR3 length: 15 amino acids. The germline V and J ends were trimmed by 5 bases and 4 bases, with 17 bases remaining between them. CDR1 SGHTA and CDR2 FQGNSA come from the germline V gene. In DNA, the CDR3 is TGTGCCAGCAGCCCGCTACGACGGGAAACCACTGAAGCTTTCTTT. Its translation is CASSPLRRETTEAFF.

This clonotype was seen more than once but under ten times. This sequence joins TRBV29-1 and TRBJ2-1, with TRBD1 as a possible D gene (6 bases). Looked up from germline, CDR1 is SQVTM and CDR2 is ANQGSEA. The CDR3 is 13 residues long. CDR3 loop: CSPGQSPYNEQFF. DNA for the CDR3: TGCAGTCCAGGACAGTCGCCCTACAATGAGCAGTTCTTC.

A few counts support this clonotype. The V call is TRBV5-8, the J call TRBJ2-3; D is unclear. This CDR3 has 14 amino acids. Per germline, CDR1 SGHTS and CDR2 YDEGEE. V lost 5 bases to trimming and J lost 5 bases, with 15 bases between them. CDR3 DNA sequence: TGTGCCAGCAGGGCAACCTCAAGTGGAGATACGCAGTATTTT. This sequence encodes CASRATSSGDTQYF. Together with reference TRBV5-8 and TRBJ2-3, the CDR3 gives the full variable domain: EAGVTQSPTHLIKTRGQQATLRCSPISGHTSVYWYQQALGLGLQFLLWYDEGEERNRGNFPPRFSGRQFPNYSSELNVNALELEDSALYLCASRATSSGDTQYFGPGTRLTVL.

The chain is built from TRBV24-1 and TRBJ1-5; no clear D. The CDR3 spans 14 residues. V dropped 9 bases and J dropped 0 bases, with 11 bases sitting between them. Germline V gene lookup returns CDR1 KGHDR and CDR2 SFDVKD. The CDR3: CATASGYSNQPQHF. The CDR3 DNA reads as TGTGCCACCGCCTCAGGTTATAGCAATCAGCCCCAGCATTTT.

This clonotype was detected a few times. The chain couples TRBV10-3 to TRBJ1-2; TRBD1 agrees at 10 bases. The CDR3 spans 15 residues. The J segment lost 4 bases and the V segment lost 10 bases, leaving 12 bases of the junction unmatched. Germline assignment: CDR1 ENHRY and CDR2 SYGVKD. The CDR3 spells CASSTPGQGSYGYTF. As DNA, the CDR3 is TGTGCCAGCTCCACCCCGGGACAGGGGAGCTATGGCTACACCTTC.

The chain carries TRBV5-1 and TRBJ2-1, with 10 bases fitting TRBD2. Unmatched junction bases numbered 13, after V lost 4 bases and J lost 0 bases. The germline V gene has CDR1 SGHRS and CDR2 YFSETQ. The length of the CDR3 is 19 residues. The CDR3 sequence: CASSPSSGSRIGSYNEQFF. The DNA for the CDR3 is TGCGCCAGCAGCCCATCTAGCGGGAGCCGAATTGGCTCCTACAATGAGCAGTTCTTC.

This clonotype was counted between two and nine times. The V call is TRBV5-1, the J call TRBJ1-1, with D unclear. The CDR3 loop spans 13 amino acids. Deletions cut 7 bases from V and 1 base from J, with 11 bases between. CDR1 and CDR2 from the germline V gene are SGHRS and YFSETQ. CDR3 bases: TGCGCCAGCGCCGGATCGGGGAACACTGAAGCTTTCTTT. It yields the protein CASAGSGNTEAFF.